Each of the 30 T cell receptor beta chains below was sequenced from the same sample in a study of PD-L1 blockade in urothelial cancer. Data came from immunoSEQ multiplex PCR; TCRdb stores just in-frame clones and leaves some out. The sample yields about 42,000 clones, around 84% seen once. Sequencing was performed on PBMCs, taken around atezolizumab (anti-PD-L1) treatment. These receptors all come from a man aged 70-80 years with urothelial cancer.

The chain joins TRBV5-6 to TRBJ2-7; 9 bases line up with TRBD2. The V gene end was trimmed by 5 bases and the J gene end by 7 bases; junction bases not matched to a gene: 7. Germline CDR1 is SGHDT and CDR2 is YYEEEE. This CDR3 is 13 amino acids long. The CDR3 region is CASSTGLAREQYF. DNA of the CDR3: TGTGCCAGCAGTACTGGACTAGCGAGGGAGCAGTACTTC.

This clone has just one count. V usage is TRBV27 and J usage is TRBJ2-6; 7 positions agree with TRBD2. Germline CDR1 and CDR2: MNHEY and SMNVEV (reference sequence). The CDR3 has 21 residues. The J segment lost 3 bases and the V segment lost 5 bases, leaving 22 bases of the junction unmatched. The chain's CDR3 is CASSPSVSGAFFSYGANVLTF. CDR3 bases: TGTGCCAGCAGTCCCTCAGTGAGCGGGGCCTTCTTTTCGTATGGGGCCAACGTCCTGACTTTC.

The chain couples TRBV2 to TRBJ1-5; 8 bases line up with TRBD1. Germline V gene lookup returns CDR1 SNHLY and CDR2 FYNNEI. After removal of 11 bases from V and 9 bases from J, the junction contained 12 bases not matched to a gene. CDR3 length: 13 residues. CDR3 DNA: TGTGCCGGTCGGACAGGGCCGGGCGGGCCCCAGCATTTT. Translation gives CAGRTGPGGPQHF.

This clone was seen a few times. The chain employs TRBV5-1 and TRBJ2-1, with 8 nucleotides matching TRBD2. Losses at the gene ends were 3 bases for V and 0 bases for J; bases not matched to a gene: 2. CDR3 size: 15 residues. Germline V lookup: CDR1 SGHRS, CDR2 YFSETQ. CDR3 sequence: CASSSAGGSYNEQFF. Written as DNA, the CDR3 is TGCGCCAGCAGCTCGGCGGGAGGCTCCTACAATGAGCAGTTCTTC. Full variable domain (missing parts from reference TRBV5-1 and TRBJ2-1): KAGVTQTPRYLIKTRGQQVTLSCSPISGHRSVSWYQQTPGQGLQFLFEYFSETQRNKGNFPGRFSGRQFSNSRSEMNVSTLELGDSALYLCASSSAGGSYNEQFFGPGTRLTVL.

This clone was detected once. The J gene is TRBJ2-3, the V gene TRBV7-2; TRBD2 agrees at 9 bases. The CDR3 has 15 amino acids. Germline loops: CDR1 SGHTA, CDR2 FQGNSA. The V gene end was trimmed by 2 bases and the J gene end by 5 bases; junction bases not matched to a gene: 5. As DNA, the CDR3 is TGTGCCAGCAGCTTAACTTTACTAGCGGGAGATACGCAGTATTTT. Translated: CASSLTLLAGDTQYF.

CDR3 DNA sequence: TGTGCCAGCAGCTTTGGACAGATCTCCACAGATACGCAGTATTTT. It encodes CASSFGQISTDTQYF. This chain links TRBV7-2 with TRBJ2-3, with D perhaps matching TRBD1 (6 bases). The germline V and J ends were trimmed by 3 bases and 2 bases, with 12 bases remaining between them. Germline V gives CDR1 SGHTA, CDR2 FQGNSA. The CDR3 is 15 residues long. Full variable domain (remainder filled in from reference TRBV7-2 and TRBJ2-3): GAGVSQSPSNKVTEKGKDVELRCDPISGHTALYWYRQSLGQGLEFLIYFQGNSAPDKSGLPSDRFSAERTGGSVSTLTIQRTQQEDSAVYLCASSFGQISTDTQYFGPGTRLTVL.

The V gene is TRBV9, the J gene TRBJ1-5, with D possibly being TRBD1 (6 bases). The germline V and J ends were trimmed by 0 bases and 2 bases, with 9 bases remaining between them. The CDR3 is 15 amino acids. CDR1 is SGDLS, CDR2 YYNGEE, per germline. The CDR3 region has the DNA TGTGCCAGCAGCGTAGCGGGGGGCGGCAATCAGCCCCAGCATTTT. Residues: CASSVAGGGNQPQHF.

CDR3 sequence: CASSPSSGGRETQYF. In nucleotides, the CDR3 is TGCGCCAGCAGCCCCAGTTCGGGGGGTCGGGAGACCCAGTACTTC. J is TRBJ2-5 and V is TRBV4-3; 7 positions match TRBD2. V trimming: 4 bases; J trimming: 5 bases; junction bases outside the gene matches: 10. CDR1 and CDR2 (germline): LGHNA, YSLEER. This CDR3 has 15 residues.

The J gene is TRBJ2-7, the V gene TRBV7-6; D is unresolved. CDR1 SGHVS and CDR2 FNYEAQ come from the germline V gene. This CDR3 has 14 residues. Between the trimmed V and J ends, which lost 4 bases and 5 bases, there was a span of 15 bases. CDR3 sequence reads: CASSSAARSHEQYF. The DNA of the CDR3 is TGTGCCAGCAGCTCCGCAGCGCGGTCCCACGAGCAGTACTTC.

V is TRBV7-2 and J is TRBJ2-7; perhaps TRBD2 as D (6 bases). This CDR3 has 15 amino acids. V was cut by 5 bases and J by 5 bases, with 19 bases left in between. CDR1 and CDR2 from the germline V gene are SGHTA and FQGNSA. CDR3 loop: CASSPWGLIDDEQYF. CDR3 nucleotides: TGTGCCAGCAGCCCGTGGGGACTTATCGACGACGAGCAGTACTTC.

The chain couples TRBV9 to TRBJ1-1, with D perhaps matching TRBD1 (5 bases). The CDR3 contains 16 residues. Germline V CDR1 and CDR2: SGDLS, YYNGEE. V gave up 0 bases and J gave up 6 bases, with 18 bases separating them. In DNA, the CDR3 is TGTGCCAGCAGCGTAGACTTACAGGCTTCCCGATCTGAAGCTTTCTTT. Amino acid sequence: CASSVDLQASRSEAFF. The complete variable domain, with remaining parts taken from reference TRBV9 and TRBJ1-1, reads DSGVTQTPKHLITATGQRVTLRCSPRSGDLSVYWYQQSLDQGLQFLIQYYNGEERAKGNILERFSAQQFPDLHSELNLSSLELGDSALYFCASSVDLQASRSEAFFGQGTRLTVV.

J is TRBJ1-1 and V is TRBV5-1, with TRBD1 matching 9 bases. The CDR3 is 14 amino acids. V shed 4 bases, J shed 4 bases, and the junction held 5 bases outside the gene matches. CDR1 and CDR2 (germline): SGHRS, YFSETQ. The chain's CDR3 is CASSLSGQGTEAFF. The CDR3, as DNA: TGCGCCAGCAGCCTGTCGGGACAGGGCACTGAAGCTTTCTTT.

The DNA of the CDR3 is TGTGCCAGCCTATCCGGGGACAATGAGCAGTTCTTC. Amino acids: CASLSGDNEQFF. The rearrangement links TRBV28 to TRBJ2-1; maybe TRBD2 (5 bases). This CDR3 comprises 12 residues. Germline CDR1 is MDHEN and CDR2 is SYDVKM. The germline V and J ends were trimmed by 8 bases and 5 bases, with 10 bases remaining between them.

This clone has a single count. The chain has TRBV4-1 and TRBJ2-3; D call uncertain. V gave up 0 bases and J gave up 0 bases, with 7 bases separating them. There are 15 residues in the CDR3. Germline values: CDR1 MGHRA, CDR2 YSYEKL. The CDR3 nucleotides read TGCGCCAGCAGCCAAGAGTCGACTAGCACAGATACGCAGTATTTT. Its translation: CASSQESTSTDTQYF.

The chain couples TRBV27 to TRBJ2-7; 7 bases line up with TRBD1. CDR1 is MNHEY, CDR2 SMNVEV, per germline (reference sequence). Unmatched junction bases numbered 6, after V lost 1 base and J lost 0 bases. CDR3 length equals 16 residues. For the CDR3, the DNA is TGTGCCAGCAGTTTATTCGGGACAGTGAACTCCTACGAGCAGTACTTC. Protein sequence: CASSLFGTVNSYEQYF.

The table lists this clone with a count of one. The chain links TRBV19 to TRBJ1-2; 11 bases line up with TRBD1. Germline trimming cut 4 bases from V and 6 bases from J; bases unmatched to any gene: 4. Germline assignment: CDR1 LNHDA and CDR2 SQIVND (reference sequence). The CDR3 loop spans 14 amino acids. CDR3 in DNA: TGTGCCAGTAGTACCTGGGGACAGGGGGATGGCTACACCTTC. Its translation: CASSTWGQGDGYTF. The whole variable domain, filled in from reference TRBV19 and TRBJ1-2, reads DGGITQSPKYLFRKEGQNVTLSCEQNLNHDAMYWYRQDPGQGLRLIYYSQIVNDFQKGDIAEGYSVSREKKESFPLTVTSAQKNPTAFYLCASSTWGQGDGYTFGSGTRLTVV.

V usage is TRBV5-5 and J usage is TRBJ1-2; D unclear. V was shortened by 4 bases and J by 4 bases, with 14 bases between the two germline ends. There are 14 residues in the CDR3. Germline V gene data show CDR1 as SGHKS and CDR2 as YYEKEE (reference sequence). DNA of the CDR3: TGTGCCAGCAGCCTGACGAAGGCTAGCTATGGCTACACCTTC. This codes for CASSLTKASYGYTF.

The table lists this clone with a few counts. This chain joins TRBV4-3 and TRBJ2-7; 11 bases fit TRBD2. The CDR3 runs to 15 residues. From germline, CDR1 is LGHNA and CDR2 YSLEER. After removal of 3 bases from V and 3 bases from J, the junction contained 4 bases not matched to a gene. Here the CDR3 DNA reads TGCGCCAGCAGCCAGGGACTAGCGGTTGACTACGAGCAGTACTTC. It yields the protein CASSQGLAVDYEQYF.

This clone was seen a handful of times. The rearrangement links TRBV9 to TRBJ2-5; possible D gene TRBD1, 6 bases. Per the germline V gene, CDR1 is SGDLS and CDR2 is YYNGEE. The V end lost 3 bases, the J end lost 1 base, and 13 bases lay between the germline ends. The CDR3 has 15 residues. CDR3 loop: CASSADGTPQETQYF. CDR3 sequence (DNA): TGTGCCAGCAGCGCAGATGGGACACCCCAAGAGACCCAGTACTTC.

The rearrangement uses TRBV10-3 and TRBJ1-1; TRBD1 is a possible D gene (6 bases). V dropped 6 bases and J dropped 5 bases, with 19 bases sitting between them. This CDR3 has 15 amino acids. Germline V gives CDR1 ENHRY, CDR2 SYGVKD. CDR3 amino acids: CAIRQNREEKTEAFF. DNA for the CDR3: TGTGCCATCAGGCAAAACAGGGAAGAGAAAACTGAAGCTTTCTTT.

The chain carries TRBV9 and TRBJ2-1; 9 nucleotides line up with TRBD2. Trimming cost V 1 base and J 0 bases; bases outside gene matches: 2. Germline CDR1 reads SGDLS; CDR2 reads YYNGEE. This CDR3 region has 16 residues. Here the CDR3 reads CASSVLAGPSYNEQFF. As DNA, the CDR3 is TGTGCCAGCAGCGTACTAGCGGGACCCTCCTACAATGAGCAGTTCTTC.

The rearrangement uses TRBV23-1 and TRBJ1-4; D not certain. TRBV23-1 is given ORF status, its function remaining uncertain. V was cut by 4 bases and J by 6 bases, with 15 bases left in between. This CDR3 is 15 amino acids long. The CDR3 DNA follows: TGCGCCAGCAGTCTAGTCCCGGGGAGGCATGAAAAACTGTTTTTT. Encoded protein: CASSLVPGRHEKLFF.

The DNA of the CDR3 is TGCGCCAGCAGCTTAGCGGGAGTGGCCTACAATGAGCAGTTCTTC. Translating gives CASSLAGVAYNEQFF. The gene calls are TRBV5-1 and TRBJ2-1, with 8 bases matching TRBD2. Germline values: CDR1 SGHRS, CDR2 YFSETQ. The V segment lost 2 bases and the J segment 2 bases; nucleotides outside the gene matches: 3. The CDR3 has 15 amino acids.

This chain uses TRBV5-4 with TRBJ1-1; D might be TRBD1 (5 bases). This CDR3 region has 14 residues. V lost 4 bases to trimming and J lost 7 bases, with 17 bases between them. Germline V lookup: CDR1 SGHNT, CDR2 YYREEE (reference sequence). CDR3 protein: CASSLNRQSLEAFF. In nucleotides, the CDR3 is TGTGCCAGCAGCCTTAACAGACAGTCACTTGAAGCTTTCTTT.

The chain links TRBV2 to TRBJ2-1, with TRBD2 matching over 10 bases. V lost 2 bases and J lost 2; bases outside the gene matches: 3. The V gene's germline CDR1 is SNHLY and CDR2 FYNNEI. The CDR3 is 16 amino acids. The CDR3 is CASSERLAGAYNEQFF. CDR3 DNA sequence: TGTGCCAGCAGTGAAAGGCTAGCGGGAGCCTACAATGAGCAGTTCTTC.

The CDR3 DNA follows: TGTGCCAGCAGCTTTGATGGACTTGACACAGATACGCAGTATTTT. This gives the protein CASSFDGLDTDTQYF. This chain joins TRBV7-3 and TRBJ2-3; possibly TRBD2 for D (5 bases). Trimming took 3 bases from V and 2 from J, leaving 12 bases between them. The CDR3 has 15 amino acids. From germline, CDR1 is SGHTA and CDR2 FQGTGA.

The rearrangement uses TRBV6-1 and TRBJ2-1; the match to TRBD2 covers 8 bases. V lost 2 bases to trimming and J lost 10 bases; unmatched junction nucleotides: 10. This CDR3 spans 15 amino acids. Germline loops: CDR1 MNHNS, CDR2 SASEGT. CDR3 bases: TGTGCCAGCAGTGAATTATTAGCGGGACCAGGAGAGCAGTTCTTC. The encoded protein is CASSELLAGPGEQFF.

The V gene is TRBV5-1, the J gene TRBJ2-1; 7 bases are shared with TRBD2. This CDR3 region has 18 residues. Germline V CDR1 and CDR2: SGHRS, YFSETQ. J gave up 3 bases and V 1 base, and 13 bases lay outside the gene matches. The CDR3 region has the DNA TGCGCCAGCAGCTTGAAAAGGGGAGGGCGGGACCTCTACAATGAGCAGTTCTTC. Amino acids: CASSLKRGGRDLYNEQFF.

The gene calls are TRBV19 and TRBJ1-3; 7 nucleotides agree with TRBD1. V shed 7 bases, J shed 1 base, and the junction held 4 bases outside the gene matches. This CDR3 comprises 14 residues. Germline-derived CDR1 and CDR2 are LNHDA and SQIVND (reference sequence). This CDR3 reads CASNPGQSGNTIYF. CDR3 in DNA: TGTGCCAGTAACCCGGGACAGTCTGGAAACACCATATATTTT.

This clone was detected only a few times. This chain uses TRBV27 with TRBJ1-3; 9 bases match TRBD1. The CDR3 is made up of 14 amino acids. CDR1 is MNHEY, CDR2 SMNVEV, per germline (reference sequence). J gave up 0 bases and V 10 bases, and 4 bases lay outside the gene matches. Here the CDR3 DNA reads TGTGCCAAAGGGACAGGGAACTCTGGAAACACCATATATTTT. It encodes CAKGTGNSGNTIYF.